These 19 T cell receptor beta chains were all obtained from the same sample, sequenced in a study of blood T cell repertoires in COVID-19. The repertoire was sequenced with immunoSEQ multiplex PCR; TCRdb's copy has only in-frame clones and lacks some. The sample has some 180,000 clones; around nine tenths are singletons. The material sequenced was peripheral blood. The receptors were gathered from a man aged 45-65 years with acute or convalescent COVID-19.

For the CDR3, the DNA is TGTGCCAGCAGAGGAGGGACCGGTAACTACGAGCAGTACGTC. Translation: CASRGGTGNYEQYV. The chain recombines TRBV28 with TRBJ2-7; D perhaps matches TRBD2 (6 bases). The V and J ends lost 6 bases and 3 bases respectively, with 15 bases between them. CDR1 is MDHEN and CDR2 is SYDVKM in the germline V gene. The CDR3 runs to 14 residues.

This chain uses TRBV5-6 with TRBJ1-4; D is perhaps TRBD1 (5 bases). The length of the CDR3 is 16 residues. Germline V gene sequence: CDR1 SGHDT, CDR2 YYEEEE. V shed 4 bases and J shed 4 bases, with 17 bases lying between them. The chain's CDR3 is CASSISMDTYNEKLFF. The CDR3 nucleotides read TGTGCCAGCAGCATAAGCATGGACACCTATAATGAAAAACTGTTTTTT.

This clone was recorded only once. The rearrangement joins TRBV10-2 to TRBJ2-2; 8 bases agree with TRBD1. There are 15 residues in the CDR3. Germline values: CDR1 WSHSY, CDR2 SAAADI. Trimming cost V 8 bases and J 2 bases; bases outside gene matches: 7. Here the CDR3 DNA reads TGCGCCAGCGGGGACGGGACAGGAAACACCGGGGAGCTGTTTTTT. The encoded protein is CASGDGTGNTGELFF.

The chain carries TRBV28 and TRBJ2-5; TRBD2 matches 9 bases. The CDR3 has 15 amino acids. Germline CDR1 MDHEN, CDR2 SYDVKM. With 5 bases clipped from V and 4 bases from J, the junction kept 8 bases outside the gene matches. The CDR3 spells CASSLRTSVRETQYF. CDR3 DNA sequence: TGTGCCAGCAGTCTTCGGACTAGCGTCAGAGAGACCCAGTACTTC.

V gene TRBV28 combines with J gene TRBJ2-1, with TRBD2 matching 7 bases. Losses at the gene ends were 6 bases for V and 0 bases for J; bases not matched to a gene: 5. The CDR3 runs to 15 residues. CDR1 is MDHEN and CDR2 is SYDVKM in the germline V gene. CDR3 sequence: CASSLERGSYNEQFF. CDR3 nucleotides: TGTGCCAGCAGCCTAGAGCGGGGCTCCTACAATGAGCAGTTCTTC.

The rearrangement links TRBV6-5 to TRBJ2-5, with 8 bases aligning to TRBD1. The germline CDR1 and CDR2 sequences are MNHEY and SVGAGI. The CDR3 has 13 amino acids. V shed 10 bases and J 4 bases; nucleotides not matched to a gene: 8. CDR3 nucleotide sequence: TGTGCCACCAGAACGGACAGGGTAGAGACCCAGTACTTC. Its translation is CATRTDRVETQYF.

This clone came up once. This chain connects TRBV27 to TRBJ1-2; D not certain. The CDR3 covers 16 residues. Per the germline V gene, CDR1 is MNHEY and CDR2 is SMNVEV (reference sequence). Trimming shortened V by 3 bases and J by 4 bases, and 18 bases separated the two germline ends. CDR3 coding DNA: TGTGCCAGCAGTTTGACACAGCCTCTTCGATTCTATGGCTACACCTTC. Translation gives CASSLTQPLRFYGYTF.

CDR3 amino acids: CASSLGSGGSGNEQFF. The CDR3 DNA reads as TGCGCCAGCAGCTTGGGTTCAGGGGGCTCTGGAAATGAGCAGTTCTTC. The chain is built from TRBV5-1 and TRBJ2-1; TRBD1 agrees at 8 bases. The V gene's germline CDR1 is SGHRS and CDR2 YFSETQ. This CDR3 comprises 16 residues. The ends lost 0 bases at V and 7 bases at J; junction bases unmatched: 9.

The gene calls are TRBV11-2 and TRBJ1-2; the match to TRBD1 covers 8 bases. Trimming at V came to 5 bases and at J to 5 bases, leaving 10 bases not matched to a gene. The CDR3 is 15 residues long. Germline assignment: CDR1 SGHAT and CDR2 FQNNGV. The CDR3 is CASSNWTGIEYGYTF. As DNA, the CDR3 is TGTGCCAGCAGCAACTGGACAGGGATAGAATATGGCTACACCTTC.

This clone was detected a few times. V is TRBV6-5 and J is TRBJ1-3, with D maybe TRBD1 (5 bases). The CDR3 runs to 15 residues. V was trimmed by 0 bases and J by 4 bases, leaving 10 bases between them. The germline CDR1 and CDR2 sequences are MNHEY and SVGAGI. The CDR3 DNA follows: TGTGCCAGCAGTTACTCCACACAGGTCGGAAACACCATATATTTT. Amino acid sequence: CASSYSTQVGNTIYF.

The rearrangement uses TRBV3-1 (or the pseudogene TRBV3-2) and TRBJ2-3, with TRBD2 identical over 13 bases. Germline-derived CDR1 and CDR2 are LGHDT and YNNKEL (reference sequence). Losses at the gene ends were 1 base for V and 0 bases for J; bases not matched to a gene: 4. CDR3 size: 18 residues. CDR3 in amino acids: CASSQAWTSGGSTDTQYF. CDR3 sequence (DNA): TGTGCCAGCAGCCAAGCTTGGACTAGCGGGGGTAGCACAGATACGCAGTATTTT.

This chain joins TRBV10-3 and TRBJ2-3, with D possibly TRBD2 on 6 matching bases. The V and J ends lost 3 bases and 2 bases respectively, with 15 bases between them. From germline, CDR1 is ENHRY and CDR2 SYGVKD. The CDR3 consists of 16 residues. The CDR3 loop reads CAISDPHSDYTDTQYF. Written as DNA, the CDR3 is TGTGCCATCAGTGACCCCCACTCGGACTACACAGATACGCAGTATTTT.

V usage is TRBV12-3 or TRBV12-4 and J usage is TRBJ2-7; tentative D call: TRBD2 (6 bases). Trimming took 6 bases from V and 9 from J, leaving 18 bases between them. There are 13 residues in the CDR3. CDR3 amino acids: CASRPRDVCRQYV. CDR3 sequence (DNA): TGTGCCAGCAGGCCGCGGGACGTCTGTCGGCAGTACGTC.

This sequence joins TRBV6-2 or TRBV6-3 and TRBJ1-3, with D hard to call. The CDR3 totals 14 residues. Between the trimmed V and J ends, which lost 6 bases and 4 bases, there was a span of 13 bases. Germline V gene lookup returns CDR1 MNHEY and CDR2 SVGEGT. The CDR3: CASRPASRGNTIYF. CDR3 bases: TGTGCCAGCAGACCTGCGTCCAGGGGAAACACCATATATTTT.

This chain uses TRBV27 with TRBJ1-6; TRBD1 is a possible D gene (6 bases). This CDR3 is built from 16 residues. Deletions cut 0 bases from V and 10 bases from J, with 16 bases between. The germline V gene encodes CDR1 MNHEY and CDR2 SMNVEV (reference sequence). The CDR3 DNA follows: TGTGCCAGCAGTTTATCCCGGCAGGGGCAAGGGTCACCCCTCCACTTT. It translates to CASSLSRQGQGSPLHF.

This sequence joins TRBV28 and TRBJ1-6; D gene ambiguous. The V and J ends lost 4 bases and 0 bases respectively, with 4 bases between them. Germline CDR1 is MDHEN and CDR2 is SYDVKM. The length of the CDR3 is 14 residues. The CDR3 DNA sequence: TGTGCCAGCAGTTACGGCTCCTATAATTCACCCCTCCACTTT. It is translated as CASSYGSYNSPLHF. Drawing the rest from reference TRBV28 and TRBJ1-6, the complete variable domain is DVKVTQSSRYLVKRTGEKVFLECVQDMDHENMFWYRQDPGLGLRLIYFSYDVKMKEKGDIPEGYSVSREKKERFSLILESASTNQTSMYLCASSYGSYNSPLHFGNGTRLTVT.

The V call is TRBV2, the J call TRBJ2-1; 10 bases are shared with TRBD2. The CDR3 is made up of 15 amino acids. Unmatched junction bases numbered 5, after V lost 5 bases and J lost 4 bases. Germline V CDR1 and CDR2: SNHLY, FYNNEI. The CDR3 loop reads CASSRLAGGYNEQFF. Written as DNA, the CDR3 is TGTGCCAGCAGTAGATTAGCGGGAGGTTACAATGAGCAGTTCTTC.

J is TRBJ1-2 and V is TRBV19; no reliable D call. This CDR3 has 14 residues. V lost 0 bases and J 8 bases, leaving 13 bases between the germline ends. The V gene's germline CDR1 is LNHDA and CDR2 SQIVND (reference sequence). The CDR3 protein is CASSIEARGKGYTF. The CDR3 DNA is TGTGCCAGTAGTATAGAAGCAAGAGGGAAGGGCTACACCTTC.

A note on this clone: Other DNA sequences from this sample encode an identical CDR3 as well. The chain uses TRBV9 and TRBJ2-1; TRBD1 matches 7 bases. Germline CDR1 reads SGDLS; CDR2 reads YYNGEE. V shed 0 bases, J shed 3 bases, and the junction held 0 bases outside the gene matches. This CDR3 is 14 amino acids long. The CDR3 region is CASSVGDSYNEQFF. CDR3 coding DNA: TGTGCCAGCAGCGTAGGGGACAGCTACAATGAGCAGTTCTTC.